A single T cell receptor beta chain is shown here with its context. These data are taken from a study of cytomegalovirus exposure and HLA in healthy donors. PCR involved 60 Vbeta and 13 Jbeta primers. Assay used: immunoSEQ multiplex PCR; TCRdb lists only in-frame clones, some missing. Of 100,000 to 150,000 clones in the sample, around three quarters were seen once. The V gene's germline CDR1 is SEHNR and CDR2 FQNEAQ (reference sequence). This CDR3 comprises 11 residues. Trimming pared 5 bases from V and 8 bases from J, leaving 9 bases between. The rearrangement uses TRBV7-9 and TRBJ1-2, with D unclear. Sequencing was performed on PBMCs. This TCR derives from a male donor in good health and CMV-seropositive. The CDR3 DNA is TGTGCCAGCAGCGAAGCGGGAGGCTACACCTTC. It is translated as CASSEAGGYTF. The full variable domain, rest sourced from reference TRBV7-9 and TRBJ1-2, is DTGVSQNPRHKITKRGQNVTFRCDPISEHNRLYWYRQTLGQGPEFLTYFQNEAQLEKSRLLSDRFSAERPKGSFSTLEIQRTEQGDSAMYLCASSEAGGYTFGSGTRLTVV.